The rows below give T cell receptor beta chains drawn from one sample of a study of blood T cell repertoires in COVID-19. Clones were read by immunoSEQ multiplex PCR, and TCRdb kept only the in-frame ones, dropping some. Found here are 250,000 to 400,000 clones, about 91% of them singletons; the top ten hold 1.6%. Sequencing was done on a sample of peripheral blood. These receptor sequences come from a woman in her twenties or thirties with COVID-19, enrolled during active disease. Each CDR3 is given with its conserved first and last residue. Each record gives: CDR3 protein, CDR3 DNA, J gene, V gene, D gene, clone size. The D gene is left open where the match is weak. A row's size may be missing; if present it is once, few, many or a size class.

CDR3aa: CASSFQGNEQFF; CDR3nt: TGCGCCAGCAGTTTTCAGGGCAATGAGCAGTTCTTC; j_gene: TRBJ2-1; v_gene: TRBV5-1; d_gene: NA; abundance: NA
CDR3aa: CASSPTGTGTEAFF; CDR3nt: TGTGCCAGCAGTCCGACAGGGACTGGCACTGAAGCTTTCTTT; j_gene: TRBJ1-1; v_gene: TRBV7-9; d_gene: TRBD1; abundance: NA
CDR3aa: CATSRVYSGGASVANEQFF; CDR3nt: TGTGCCACCAGCAGAGTTTATAGCGGGGGGGCCTCGGTTGCCAATGAGCAGTTCTTC; j_gene: TRBJ2-1; v_gene: TRBV15; d_gene: TRBD2; abundance: NA
CDR3aa: CASSPPTSGHNEQFF; CDR3nt: TGTGCCAGCAGCCCTCCAACTAGCGGCCACAATGAGCAGTTCTTC; j_gene: TRBJ2-1; v_gene: TRBV11-2; d_gene: TRBD2; abundance: NA
CDR3aa: CSGTLGYGYTF; CDR3nt: TGCAGCGGAACCCTCGGGTATGGCTACACCTTC; j_gene: TRBJ1-2; v_gene: TRBV20-1; d_gene: NA; abundance: NA
CDR3aa: CASSLSQGLKSYNEQFF; CDR3nt: TGTGCCAGCAGTTTATCTCAGGGACTAAAATCCTACAATGAGCAGTTCTTC; j_gene: TRBJ2-1; v_gene: TRBV27; d_gene: TRBD2; abundance: few
CDR3aa: CASSLRLAGGAGELFF; CDR3nt: TGTGCCAGCAGCCTCCGACTAGCGGGGGGCGCCGGGGAGCTGTTTTTT; j_gene: TRBJ2-2; v_gene: TRBV7-9; d_gene: TRBD2; abundance: once
CDR3aa: CASSRQEGGYTF; CDR3nt: TGTGCCAGCAGCCGCCAAGAGGGTGGCTACACCTTC; j_gene: TRBJ1-2; v_gene: TRBV3-1/TRBV3-2; d_gene: NA; abundance: NA
CDR3aa: CASSKAREMNTEAFF; CDR3nt: TGTGCCAGCAGCAAAGCGAGGGAGATGAACACTGAAGCTTTCTTT; j_gene: TRBJ1-1; v_gene: TRBV21-1; d_gene: NA; abundance: NA
CDR3aa: CASRRQGSSYEQYF; CDR3nt: TGTGCCAGTAGAAGACAGGGGAGCTCCTACGAGCAGTACTTC; j_gene: TRBJ2-7; v_gene: TRBV19; d_gene: TRBD1; abundance: NA
CDR3aa: CASIQGGGAGTEAFF; CDR3nt: TGTGCCAGTATCCAAGGCGGGGGCGCAGGCACTGAAGCTTTCTTT; j_gene: TRBJ1-1; v_gene: TRBV19; d_gene: NA; abundance: NA
CDR3aa: CASSPGTGYGYTF; CDR3nt: TGTGCCAGCAGCCCCGGGACAGGGTATGGCTACACCTTC; j_gene: TRBJ1-2; v_gene: TRBV11-2; d_gene: TRBD1; abundance: NA
CDR3aa: CASSAQVAQGLVNTEAFF; CDR3nt: TGTGCCAGCAGCGCCCAGGTCGCTCAGGGGCTAGTGAACACTGAAGCTTTCTTT; j_gene: TRBJ1-1; v_gene: TRBV9; d_gene: NA; abundance: NA
CDR3aa: CASSYGGSTQETQYF; CDR3nt: TGTGCCAGCAGTTACGGGGGGAGTACACAAGAGACCCAGTACTTC; j_gene: TRBJ2-5; v_gene: TRBV6-5; d_gene: NA; abundance: NA
CDR3aa: CASGWDRDYGYTF; CDR3nt: TGTGCCAGCGGTTGGGACAGGGACTATGGCTACACCTTC; j_gene: TRBJ1-2; v_gene: TRBV28; d_gene: TRBD1; abundance: NA
CDR3aa: CATSDLNRVYGYTF; CDR3nt: TGTGCCACCAGTGATTTGAACAGGGTGTATGGCTACACCTTC; j_gene: TRBJ1-2; v_gene: TRBV24-1; d_gene: NA; abundance: NA
CDR3aa: CASTREGGYNEQFF; CDR3nt: TGTGCCAGCACACGAGAAGGGGGCTACAATGAGCAGTTCTTC; j_gene: TRBJ2-1; v_gene: TRBV9; d_gene: NA; abundance: NA
CDR3aa: CASSIGGNQPQHF; CDR3nt: TGTGCCAGCAGTATCGGGGGGAATCAGCCCCAGCATTTT; j_gene: TRBJ1-5; v_gene: TRBV5-6; d_gene: NA; abundance: NA
CDR3aa: CASSQDSGLTGNTGELFF; CDR3nt: TGCGCCAGCAGCCAAGATAGCGGGTTAACAGGGAACACCGGGGAGCTGTTTTTT; j_gene: TRBJ2-2; v_gene: TRBV4-3; d_gene: TRBD2; abundance: NA
CDR3aa: CASSEPGQGDSPLHF; CDR3nt: TGTGCCAGCAGTGAACCGGGACAGGGGGATTCACCCCTCCACTTT; j_gene: TRBJ1-6; v_gene: TRBV2; d_gene: TRBD1; abundance: NA
CDR3aa: CASSLSGTGGPPQHF; CDR3nt: TGCGCCAGCAGCTTGAGTGGGACAGGGGGCCCGCCCCAGCATTTT; j_gene: TRBJ1-5; v_gene: TRBV5-1; d_gene: TRBD1; abundance: NA
CDR3aa: CASSPYRTSGGASSTDTQYF; CDR3nt: TGTGCCAGCAGCCCCTATCGCACTAGCGGGGGGGCCTCGAGCACAGATACGCAGTATTTT; j_gene: TRBJ2-3; v_gene: TRBV3-1/TRBV3-2; d_gene: TRBD2; abundance: NA
CDR3aa: CASSQDDRWAETQYF; CDR3nt: TGTGCCAGCAGCCAAGATGACAGGTGGGCCGAGACCCAGTACTTC; j_gene: TRBJ2-5; v_gene: TRBV3-1/TRBV3-2; d_gene: NA; abundance: NA
CDR3aa: CASSLVPGSNTGELFF; CDR3nt: TGCGCCAGCAGCTTGGTTCCGGGGTCTAACACCGGGGAGCTGTTTTTT; j_gene: TRBJ2-2; v_gene: TRBV5-1; d_gene: NA; abundance: NA
CDR3aa: CASSTPGQSYGYTF; CDR3nt: TGTGCCAGCAGCACGCCGGGACAGAGTTATGGCTACACCTTC; j_gene: TRBJ1-2; v_gene: TRBV7-2; d_gene: TRBD1; abundance: NA
CDR3aa: CASTVGGNTGELFF; CDR3nt: TGTGCCAGTACCGTAGGAGGGAACACCGGGGAGCTGTTTTTT; j_gene: TRBJ2-2; v_gene: TRBV19; d_gene: NA; abundance: few
CDR3aa: CASSFGASGAGAQYF; CDR3nt: TGTGCCAGCAGTTTCGGGGCTAGCGGGGCTGGGGCGCAGTATTTT; j_gene: TRBJ2-3; v_gene: TRBV28; d_gene: TRBD2; abundance: NA
CDR3aa: CASSQENRGEAFF; CDR3nt: TGCGCCAGCAGCCAAGAAAACCGGGGTGAAGCTTTCTTT; j_gene: TRBJ1-1; v_gene: TRBV4-1; d_gene: NA; abundance: NA
CDR3aa: CAWSRGASYEQYF; CDR3nt: TGTGCCTGGAGCCGCGGGGCCTCCTACGAGCAGTACTTC; j_gene: TRBJ2-7; v_gene: TRBV30; d_gene: NA; abundance: NA
CDR3aa: CSVQIRAGGAGGITTGANVLTF; CDR3nt: TGCAGCGTTCAAATCCGGGCGGGGGGGGCCGGGGGCATCACAACTGGGGCCAACGTCCTGACTTTC; j_gene: TRBJ2-6; v_gene: TRBV29-1; d_gene: TRBD2; abundance: once
CDR3aa: CASSWTGGNQPQHF; CDR3nt: TGTGCCAGCAGCTGGACAGGGGGCAATCAGCCCCAGCATTTT; j_gene: TRBJ1-5; v_gene: TRBV2; d_gene: TRBD1; abundance: NA
CDR3aa: CASSVSGFTYEQYF; CDR3nt: TGTGCCAGCAGCGTATCAGGGTTTACCTACGAGCAGTACTTC; j_gene: TRBJ2-7; v_gene: TRBV9; d_gene: NA; abundance: NA
CDR3aa: CSVETASNYGYTF; CDR3nt: TGCAGCGTTGAGACAGCTTCTAACTATGGCTACACCTTC; j_gene: TRBJ1-2; v_gene: TRBV29-1; d_gene: NA; abundance: NA
CDR3aa: CASSRGSYEQYF; CDR3nt: TGTGCCAGCAGCCGGGGCTCCTACGAGCAGTACTTC; j_gene: TRBJ2-7; v_gene: TRBV9; d_gene: NA; abundance: NA
CDR3aa: CSVLNQGTYEQYF; CDR3nt: TGCAGCGTCCTAAATCAGGGGACCTACGAGCAGTACTTC; j_gene: TRBJ2-7; v_gene: TRBV29-1; d_gene: NA; abundance: NA
CDR3aa: CASSRTSGSYNEQFF; CDR3nt: TGTGCCAGCAGCAGGACTAGCGGCTCCTACAATGAGCAGTTCTTC; j_gene: TRBJ2-1; v_gene: TRBV5-4; d_gene: TRBD2; abundance: NA
CDR3aa: CASSLEGITEAFF; CDR3nt: TGCGCCAGCAGCTTGGAGGGGATCACTGAAGCTTTCTTT; j_gene: TRBJ1-1; v_gene: TRBV5-1; d_gene: NA; abundance: NA
CDR3aa: CASSLAGSGGETQYF; CDR3nt: TGCGCCAGCAGCTTGGCCGGCAGCGGGGGCGAGACCCAGTACTTC; j_gene: TRBJ2-5; v_gene: TRBV5-1; d_gene: TRBD2; abundance: NA
CDR3aa: CASSSPGTSKGREQYF; CDR3nt: TGTGCCAGCAGTTCCCCCGGGACTAGCAAAGGGCGCGAGCAGTACTTC; j_gene: TRBJ2-7; v_gene: TRBV6-2/TRBV6-3; d_gene: TRBD2; abundance: NA
CDR3aa: CASSLNNEQFF; CDR3nt: TGTGCCAGCAGTCTTAACAATGAGCAGTTCTTC; j_gene: TRBJ2-1; v_gene: TRBV5-5; d_gene: NA; abundance: once
CDR3aa: CSATGAGELFF; CDR3nt: TGCAGTGCTACAGGGGCCGGGGAGCTGTTTTTT; j_gene: TRBJ2-2; v_gene: TRBV20-1; d_gene: NA; abundance: few
CDR3aa: CAIGDRGRTNTEAFF; CDR3nt: TGTGCCATCGGGGACAGGGGGCGGACGAACACTGAAGCTTTCTTT; j_gene: TRBJ1-1; v_gene: TRBV10-3; d_gene: TRBD1; abundance: NA
CDR3aa: CASSYLKGQGWLDQPQHF; CDR3nt: TGTGCCAGCAGTTACTTGAAGGGACAGGGATGGTTAGATCAGCCCCAGCATTTT; j_gene: TRBJ1-5; v_gene: TRBV6-2/TRBV6-3; d_gene: TRBD1; abundance: NA
CDR3aa: CASSQYPTGTGDNEQFF; CDR3nt: TGCGCCAGCAGCCAGTATCCTACCGGGACAGGGGACAATGAGCAGTTCTTC; j_gene: TRBJ2-1; v_gene: TRBV5-1; d_gene: TRBD1; abundance: NA
CDR3aa: CASRADYGYTF; CDR3nt: TGTGCCAGCAGGGCCGACTATGGCTACACCTTC; j_gene: TRBJ1-2; v_gene: TRBV7-9; d_gene: NA; abundance: NA
CDR3aa: CASSPARGETQYF; CDR3nt: TGTGCCAGCAGCCCAGCTAGGGGGGAGACCCAGTACTTC; j_gene: TRBJ2-5; v_gene: TRBV28; d_gene: NA; abundance: NA
CDR3aa: CASSTDGDTQYF; CDR3nt: TGTGCCAGTTCCACTGACGGGGATACGCAGTATTTT; j_gene: TRBJ2-3; v_gene: TRBV18; d_gene: NA; abundance: NA
CDR3aa: CASSQDREETQYF; CDR3nt: TGCGCCAGCAGCCAAGATAGGGAGGAGACCCAGTACTTC; j_gene: TRBJ2-5; v_gene: TRBV4-1; d_gene: NA; abundance: NA
CDR3aa: CASSHQGNYGYTF; CDR3nt: TGTGCCAGCAGCCACCAGGGAAACTATGGCTACACCTTC; j_gene: TRBJ1-2; v_gene: TRBV11-2; d_gene: NA; abundance: NA
CDR3aa: CASSLGLAANTGELFF; CDR3nt: TGCGCCAGCAGCTTGGGTTTAGCGGCGAACACCGGGGAGCTGTTTTTT; j_gene: TRBJ2-2; v_gene: TRBV5-1; d_gene: NA; abundance: NA
CDR3aa: CASSLDRRNTEAFF; CDR3nt: TGTGCCAGCAGCTTAGACAGGAGGAACACTGAAGCTTTCTTT; j_gene: TRBJ1-1; v_gene: TRBV7-9; d_gene: NA; abundance: NA
CDR3aa: CATRQRDTGPWSEAFF; CDR3nt: TGTGCCACCCGACAGAGGGACACGGGTCCCTGGTCTGAAGCTTTCTTT; j_gene: TRBJ1-1; v_gene: TRBV6-4; d_gene: NA; abundance: few
CDR3aa: CASKPGGGYGYTF; CDR3nt: TGTGCCAGCAAACCCGGGGGAGGGTATGGCTACACCTTC; j_gene: TRBJ1-2; v_gene: TRBV28; d_gene: NA; abundance: few
CDR3aa: CASSYRGGISDTQYF; CDR3nt: TGTGCCAGCAGTTACCGGGGGGGGATCTCAGATACGCAGTATTTT; j_gene: TRBJ2-3; v_gene: TRBV6-2/TRBV6-3; d_gene: TRBD2; abundance: NA
CDR3aa: CASSSSGGSNQPQHF; CDR3nt: TGTGCCAGCAGCTCGAGCGGGGGGAGCAATCAGCCCCAGCATTTT; j_gene: TRBJ1-5; v_gene: TRBV6-5; d_gene: NA; abundance: NA
CDR3aa: CASSLSSGVGNTIYF; CDR3nt: TGTGCCAGCAGCTTATCCTCAGGGGTAGGAAACACCATATATTTT; j_gene: TRBJ1-3; v_gene: TRBV7-2; d_gene: NA; abundance: NA
CDR3aa: CASSLGTSTWITDTQYF; CDR3nt: TGTGCCAGCAGCTTAGGGACTAGCACATGGATCACAGATACGCAGTATTTT; j_gene: TRBJ2-3; v_gene: TRBV7-9; d_gene: TRBD2; abundance: NA
CDR3aa: CASSLAGTGDPYGYTF; CDR3nt: TGTGCCAGCAGCTTAGCCGGGACAGGGGACCCCTATGGCTACACCTTC; j_gene: TRBJ1-2; v_gene: TRBV7-9; d_gene: TRBD1; abundance: NA